These T cell receptor beta chains were read from a single sample in a study of T cell repertoires in cytomegalovirus infection. One entry per CDR3 protein, called by TCRdb with MiXCR from the reads. The table records about 490,000 distinct CDR3 sequences, about a quarter of them present only once. The specimen was PBMCs. Every receptor here comes from a human donor in good health (CMV status not recorded). Some clones in this sample may be carry-over from other donors' samples. CDR3s include the opening cysteine and the closing phenylalanine or tryptophan. Fields, in order: D gene, J gene, CDR3 length, clone size, V gene, CDR3 protein, CDR3 DNA. A D gene is named only where the DNA matches it firmly. A row's size may be missing; if present it is once, few, many or a size class.

d_gene: TRBD1; j_gene: TRBJ1-2; len: 15; abundance: few; v_gene: TRBV4-3; CDR3aa: CASSQDTGQTYGYTF; CDR3nt: TGCGCCAGCAGCCAAGATACGGGACAGACCTATGGCTACACCTTC
d_gene: -; j_gene: TRBJ2-2; len: 15; abundance: -; v_gene: TRBV6-8; CDR3aa: CASRAPGQAYGELFF; CDR3nt: TGTGCCAGCAGGGCTCCGGGACAAGCATACGGGGAGCTGTTTTTT
d_gene: -; j_gene: TRBJ2-3; len: 17; abundance: -; v_gene: TRBV18; CDR3aa: CASSRSPTGTSTDTQYF; CDR3nt: TGTGCCAGCTCACGAAGCCCGACGGGCACTAGCACAGATACGCAGTATTTT
d_gene: -; j_gene: TRBJ1-2; len: 13; abundance: -; v_gene: TRBV4-3; CDR3aa: CASSQADGYGYTF; CDR3nt: TGCGCCAGCAGCCAAGCCGACGGCTATGGCTACACCTTC
d_gene: -; j_gene: TRBJ2-5; len: 11; abundance: many; v_gene: TRBV7-9; CDR3aa: CASSHQETQYF; CDR3nt: TGTGCCAGCAGCCATCAAGAGACCCAGTACTTC
d_gene: -; j_gene: TRBJ1-2; len: 17; abundance: -; v_gene: TRBV6-5; CDR3aa: CASSYTLGAQGHYGYTF; CDR3nt: TGTGCCAGCAGTTACACTCTGGGGGCGCAAGGTCACTATGGCTACACCTTC
d_gene: -; j_gene: TRBJ1-2; len: 12; abundance: -; v_gene: TRBV6-2/TRBV6-3; CDR3aa: CASSGRLDGYTF; CDR3nt: TGTGCCAGCAGTGGAAGACTGGATGGCTACACCTTC
d_gene: TRBD2; j_gene: TRBJ2-3; len: 18; abundance: -; v_gene: TRBV27; CDR3aa: CASSLLTPAGVGPDTQYF; CDR3nt: TGTGCCAGCAGTTTACTCACCCCAGCGGGAGTCGGTCCAGATACGCAGTATTTT
d_gene: -; j_gene: TRBJ2-3; len: 14; abundance: -; v_gene: TRBV6-6; CDR3aa: CASSQGRGVDTQYF; CDR3nt: TGTGCCAGCAGTCAAGGCCGAGGGGTAGATACGCAGTATTTT
d_gene: -; j_gene: TRBJ2-7; len: 16; abundance: few; v_gene: TRBV27; CDR3aa: CASSLSSSESTYEQYF; CDR3nt: TGTGCCAGCAGTTTATCGTCTAGCGAGAGCACCTACGAGCAGTACTTC
d_gene: TRBD2; j_gene: TRBJ2-1; len: 17; abundance: -; v_gene: TRBV12-3/TRBV12-4; CDR3aa: CASSLDLADASYNEQFF; CDR3nt: TGTGCCAGCAGTTTAGATCTAGCGGACGCCTCCTACAATGAGCAGTTCTTC
d_gene: TRBD2; j_gene: TRBJ2-2; len: 16; abundance: -; v_gene: TRBV4-1; CDR3aa: CASSQSGLAYTGELFF; CDR3nt: TGCGCCAGCAGCCAATCTGGACTAGCCTACACCGGGGAGCTGTTTTTT
d_gene: TRBD1; j_gene: TRBJ2-3; len: 15; abundance: many; v_gene: TRBV7-2; CDR3aa: CASSEHQGAQDTQYF; CDR3nt: TGTGCCAGCAGCGAACATCAGGGGGCGCAAGATACGCAGTATTTT
d_gene: -; j_gene: TRBJ2-5; len: 12; abundance: -; v_gene: TRBV10-3; CDR3aa: CASNGVGETQYF; CDR3nt: TGTGCCTCTAACGGGGTGGGGGAGACCCAGTACTTC
d_gene: -; j_gene: TRBJ2-5; len: 15; abundance: -; v_gene: TRBV6-2/TRBV6-3; CDR3aa: CASSYHRRDQETQYF; CDR3nt: TGTGCCAGCAGTTACCACCGAAGGGATCAAGAGACCCAGTACTTC
d_gene: -; j_gene: TRBJ1-2; len: 14; abundance: -; v_gene: TRBV6-5; CDR3aa: CASSRGIPPQGYTF; CDR3nt: TGTGCCAGCAGTCGGGGTATCCCACCACAGGGCTACACCTTC
d_gene: -; j_gene: TRBJ2-3; len: 17; abundance: -; v_gene: TRBV7-9; CDR3aa: CASNPQVSGFHTDTQYF; CDR3nt: TGTGCCAGCAATCCGCAGGTCAGCGGGTTTCACACAGATACGCAGTATTTT
d_gene: -; j_gene: TRBJ1-1; len: 18; abundance: -; v_gene: TRBV12-3/TRBV12-4; CDR3aa: CASRTSRGNHLGNTEAFF; CDR3nt: TGTGCCAGCAGGACATCAAGGGGGAACCACTTAGGGAACACTGAAGCTTTCTTT
d_gene: -; j_gene: TRBJ1-1; len: 15; abundance: few; v_gene: TRBV20-1; CDR3aa: CSARDPAKLNTEAFF; CDR3nt: TGCAGTGCTAGAGATCCGGCCAAGCTGAACACTGAAGCTTTCTTT
d_gene: TRBD2; j_gene: TRBJ2-5; len: 15; abundance: many; v_gene: TRBV7-2; CDR3aa: CASSPTSGSPETQYF; CDR3nt: TGTGCCAGCAGCCCGACTAGCGGGAGCCCAGAGACCCAGTACTTC
d_gene: TRBD2; j_gene: TRBJ2-1; len: 17; abundance: few; v_gene: TRBV19; CDR3aa: CASMPVTAGVSYNEQFF; CDR3nt: TGTGCCAGTATGCCAGTGACAGCGGGAGTATCCTACAATGAGCAGTTCTTC
d_gene: TRBD2; j_gene: TRBJ2-3; len: 17; abundance: -; v_gene: TRBV24-1; CDR3aa: CATSDWTSGGVTDTQYF; CDR3nt: TGTGCCACCAGTGATTGGACTAGCGGAGGGGTCACAGATACGCAGTATTTT
d_gene: -; j_gene: TRBJ2-3; len: 12; abundance: -; v_gene: TRBV4-1; CDR3aa: CASSQDLNTQYF; CDR3nt: TGCGCCAGCAGCCAAGATCTAAATACGCAGTATTTT
d_gene: TRBD2; j_gene: TRBJ2-1; len: 16; abundance: few; v_gene: TRBV12-5; CDR3aa: CASGLVLAGAYNEQFF; CDR3nt: TGTGCTAGTGGTTTGGTACTAGCGGGAGCCTACAATGAGCAGTTCTTC
d_gene: TRBD2; j_gene: TRBJ2-7; len: 18; abundance: -; v_gene: TRBV5-1; CDR3aa: CASSLRSSGSSLTYEQYF; CDR3nt: TGCGCCAGCAGCCTGAGGTCTAGCGGGAGTTCATTGACCTACGAGCAGTACTTC
d_gene: TRBD2; j_gene: TRBJ2-5; len: 20; abundance: once; v_gene: TRBV10-3; CDR3aa: CAISGGSAGWASGTRETQYF; CDR3nt: TGTGCCATCAGCGGCGGTTCGGCGGGTTGGGCTAGCGGAACTCGGGAGACCCAGTACTTC
d_gene: -; j_gene: TRBJ2-2; len: 14; abundance: -; v_gene: TRBV19; CDR3aa: CASSILGSTGELFF; CDR3nt: TGTGCCAGTAGTATATTAGGGAGCACCGGGGAGCTGTTTTTT
d_gene: TRBD1; j_gene: TRBJ2-1; len: 14; abundance: -; v_gene: TRBV15; CDR3aa: CATSGRDRFNEQFF; CDR3nt: TGTGCCACCAGCGGCAGGGACAGATTCAATGAGCAGTTCTTC
d_gene: -; j_gene: TRBJ2-1; len: 14; abundance: many; v_gene: TRBV7-2; CDR3aa: CASMEGGAYNEQFF; CDR3nt: TGTGCCAGCATGGAGGGAGGTGCCTACAATGAGCAGTTCTTC
d_gene: -; j_gene: TRBJ2-6; len: 18; abundance: -; v_gene: TRBV6-5; CDR3aa: CASTSLVAAFSGANVLTF; CDR3nt: TGTGCCAGCACTTCCCTGGTTGCAGCTTTCTCTGGGGCCAACGTCCTGACTTTC